A selection of T cell receptor beta chains follows, all from one sample in a study of graft-versus-host responses after intestinal transplantation. Some clones are missing from TCRdb's copy, which holds only in-frame ones; the method was immunoSEQ multiplex PCR. The table records some 96,000 clones, about nine tenths of them present only once. The sequenced sample was PBMCs, obtained about 460 days after intestinal transplant. All receptors derive from a human patient who received an intestinal transplant, so some T cells may come from the graft donor. The CDR3 runs from the conserved cysteine through the conserved F or W. The order of the fields is CDR3 length, V gene, J gene, clone size, CDR3 protein. The size entry is marked missing in some rows and otherwise reads once, few, many or a size class.

12	TRBV7-3	TRBJ2-2	once	CASSLLGGELFF
14	TRBV18	TRBJ2-1	-	CASSPPGIFGEQFF
14	TRBV5-1	TRBJ2-1	-	CASSFQTGQIEQFF
15	TRBV7-2	TRBJ1-4	-	CASSLEALRGEKLFF
16	TRBV6-5	TRBJ1-4	-	CASSYLSGGAGEKLFF
19	TRBV27	TRBJ1-5	-	CASSLTGQGPGVGNQPQHF
15	TRBV7-3	TRBJ2-1	-	CASSPGTGGPNEQFF
14	TRBV6-1	TRBJ1-1	-	CASSTGGVNTEAFF
12	TRBV10-3	TRBJ2-1	-	CAISGAENEQFF
14	TRBV11-2	TRBJ2-7	once	CASSFGSRYYEQYF
14	TRBV6-5	TRBJ2-4	-	CASRRTGTLNIQYF